Presented here are 27 T cell receptor beta chains from one specimen sequenced in a study of blood T cells in healthy people across ages. Using a J-beta primer mix together with a sample-barcoded 5' primer, a second PCR was run for about 6 to 12 cycles. TCRdb independently ran MiXCR on the 5' RACE reads; one entry per CDR3 protein. The sample holds about 800,000 distinct CDR3 sequences, about three fifths seen once. The sequenced sample was blood. All receptors derive from a man aged 30-40 years in good health.

The rearrangement uses TRBV6-1 and TRBJ1-1; TRBD1 matches at 8 bases. With V trimmed by 6 bases and J by 7 bases, 7 bases remained unmatched. The CDR3 runs 13 residues. The germline V gene has CDR1 MNHNS and CDR2 SASEGT. The CDR3 nucleotides are TGTGCCAGCAGGAACCAGGGGGCGGGTGAAGCTTTCTTT. Amino acids: CASRNQGAGEAFF.

Details on this clonotype: Mismatch with germline at one junction end may stem from a read error. The chain combines TRBV11-2 with TRBJ2-7; 7 bases match TRBD1. Germline CDR1 and CDR2: SGHAT and FQNNGV. This CDR3 has 13 amino acids. The CDR3 is CASNLDRANEQYF. For the CDR3, the DNA is TGTGCCAGCAACTTAGACAGGGCCAACGAGCAGTACTTC.

In nucleotides, the CDR3 is TGTGCCAGCAGTTGGGGTAGCGATACGCAGTATTTT. It specifies CASSWGSDTQYF. The V and J genes are TRBV28 and TRBJ2-3, with unresolved D. Deletions cut 4 bases from V and 6 bases from J, with 8 bases between. Germline CDR1 is MDHEN and CDR2 is SYDVKM. CDR3 length: 12 amino acids.

This clonotype occurred a few times. This rearrangement joins TRBV5-1 to TRBJ2-7; no clear D gene. Germline CDR1 is SGHRS and CDR2 is YFSETQ. V lost 0 bases and J 2 bases, leaving 21 bases between the germline ends. There are 18 residues in the CDR3. The CDR3 region has the DNA TGCGCCAGCAGCTTGGGCCTTTTCTCCAGAGACATCCCCTACGAGCAGTACTTC. As protein: CASSLGLFSRDIPYEQYF.

This clonotype has at least ten counts. The V gene is TRBV7-8, the J gene TRBJ2-7, with D maybe TRBD1 (6 bases). V lost 3 bases and J 7 bases, leaving 16 bases between the germline ends. The CDR3 covers 14 residues. The germline CDR1 and CDR2 sequences are SGHVS and FQNEAQ. CDR3 in amino acids: CASSLRQEVWEQYF. CDR3 nucleotide sequence: TGTGCCAGCAGCTTGAGACAGGAGGTGTGGGAGCAGTACTTC.

The table lists this clonotype with many counts. The rearrangement links TRBV7-3 to TRBJ2-1, with D unclear. V was pared by 3 bases and J by 1 base, with 10 bases between. The V gene's germline CDR1 is SGHTA and CDR2 FQGTGA. This CDR3 region has 15 residues. The CDR3 coding sequence is TGTGCCAGCAGCTTCCCAACTAATTCCTACAATGAGCAGTTCTTC. Its translation is CASSFPTNSYNEQFF.

This chain links TRBV29-1 with TRBJ2-7, with 9 bases aligning to TRBD2. The CDR3 has 14 residues. J gave up 0 bases and V 3 bases, and 3 bases lay outside the gene matches. In germline, CDR1 is SQVTM, CDR2 ANQGSEA. The CDR3 is CSVDSSGSSYEQYF. The CDR3 DNA follows: TGCAGCGTTGATAGTAGCGGGAGCTCCTACGAGCAGTACTTC.

The chain joins TRBV29-1 to TRBJ2-7, with D perhaps being TRBD1 or TRBD2 (5 bases each). V was trimmed by 5 bases and J by 6 bases, leaving 17 bases between them. Germline V gives CDR1 SQVTM, CDR2 ANQGSEA. The CDR3 contains 13 residues. CDR3 in DNA: TGCAGCGTTAGGGGAGTGGGGGTTCCCGAGCAGTACTTC. It yields the protein CSVRGVGVPEQYF.

This rearrangement joins TRBV4-2 to TRBJ2-1; D unresolved. The germline gives CDR1 LGHNA, CDR2 YNFKEQ. The CDR3 consists of 15 residues. V lost 4 bases, J lost 5 bases, and 15 bases lay in between. DNA of the CDR3: TGTGCCAGCAGCCTCAGCCCCCTACCTAACAATGAGCAGTTCTTC. Translating it yields CASSLSPLPNNEQFF.

About this clonotype itself: An end of the junction differs from the germline gene, which may be a read error. This chain uses TRBV29-1 with TRBJ1-2; 7 bases are shared with TRBD1. Germline V CDR1 and CDR2: SQVTM, ANQGSEA. CDR3 length: 13 residues. The CDR3 DNA reads as TGCGGCGTTGACGCGGGACAGTCCTATGGCCACACCTTC. Translation gives CGVDAGQSYGHTF.

J is TRBJ2-7 and V is TRBV7-6; 7 nucleotides align to TRBD2. The V and J ends lost 5 bases and 3 bases, in that order; junction bases with no gene match: 4. The germline CDR1 and CDR2 sequences are SGHVS and FNYEAQ. This CDR3 has 13 amino acids. The CDR3 sequence: CASSPGLDYEQYF. The CDR3, as DNA: TGTGCCAGCAGCCCCGGACTAGACTACGAGCAGTACTTC.

This clonotype was recorded a few times. The genes are TRBV6-6 and TRBJ1-6; 9 nucleotides agree with TRBD1. The V segment lost 6 bases and the J segment 9 bases; nucleotides outside the gene matches: 6. The CDR3 totals 14 residues. CDR1 is MNHNY, CDR2 SVGAGI, per germline (reference sequence). The chain's CDR3 is CASRTGTGSSPLHF. CDR3 nucleotide sequence: TGTGCCAGCAGGACCGGGACAGGGAGTTCACCCCTCCACTTT.

This clonotype was detected only a few times. This chain connects TRBV7-9 to TRBJ1-2, with TRBD1 identical over 11 bases. Trimming at V came to 5 bases and at J to 6 bases, leaving 11 bases not matched to a gene. The CDR3 is 16 residues long. Looked up from germline, CDR1 is SEHNR and CDR2 is FQNEAQ (reference sequence). The CDR3 bases are TGTGCCAGCAGCGCCGGTAGGGGACAGGGGGTTAATGGCTACACCTTC. This codes for CASSAGRGQGVNGYTF.

The table lists this clonotype with a count of one. The chain joins TRBV7-2 to TRBJ1-4, with TRBD1 identical over 8 bases. Germline CDR1 is SGHTA and CDR2 is FQGNSA. After removal of 5 bases from V and 7 bases from J, the junction contained 9 bases not matched to a gene. This CDR3 spans 15 amino acids. The CDR3 is CASSQTQGAGEKLFF. DNA of the CDR3: TGTGCCAGCAGCCAAACGCAGGGGGCCGGTGAAAAACTGTTTTTT.

This clonotype came up once. V gene TRBV6-6 combines with J gene TRBJ2-7; TRBD1 matches at 7 bases. The CDR3 consists of 13 residues. Germline assignment: CDR1 MNHNY and CDR2 SVGAGI (reference sequence). V was clipped by 11 bases and J by 2 bases; unmatched bases: 9. CDR3 DNA: TGTGCCTCTTACCGGGACAGTGCCTACGAGCAGTACTTC. This sequence encodes CASYRDSAYEQYF.

This chain connects TRBV2 to TRBJ1-2; 7 nucleotides line up with TRBD1. Germline CDR1 and CDR2: SNHLY and FYNNEI. J lost 8 bases, V lost 7 bases, and 10 bases had no gene match. The CDR3 spans 13 residues. The CDR3 sequence: CASIVGQAQGYTF. CDR3 in DNA: TGTGCCAGCATAGTCGGACAGGCACAAGGCTACACCTTC.

J is TRBJ1-2 and V is TRBV5-6; no definite D call. The CDR3 has 14 residues. Trimming left V 4 bases short and J 0 bases short, with 10 bases between. Per germline, CDR1 SGHDT and CDR2 YYEEEE. Written as DNA, the CDR3 is TGTGCCAGCAGCCGGGAGGTATCTAACTATGGCTACACCTTC. Residues: CASSREVSNYGYTF.

The chain uses TRBV7-2 and TRBJ1-2; no firm D call. The V end was cut by 10 bases, the J end by 4 bases, with 10 bases between. The CDR3 is made up of 11 amino acids. Germline V gene lookup returns CDR1 SGHTA and CDR2 FQGNSA. The CDR3 sequence: CATERIYGYTF. The CDR3 DNA follows: TGTGCCACCGAACGGATCTATGGCTACACCTTC.

J is TRBJ2-7 and V is TRBV25-1; 8 nucleotides match TRBD1. The germline gives CDR1 MGHDK, CDR2 SYGVNS. Unmatched junction bases numbered 11, after V lost 5 bases and J lost 5 bases. CDR3 length equals 15 residues. CDR3 coding DNA: TGTGCCAGCAGTTCCTCGGGACAGGAACTCGACGAGCAGTACTTC. Translated, it gives CASSSSGQELDEQYF.

The chain is built from TRBV20-1 and TRBJ2-4; 8 positions agree with TRBD2. The CDR3 runs 17 residues. V lost 3 bases, J lost 1 base, and 11 bases stayed unmatched. Germline V lookup: CDR1 DFQATT, CDR2 SNEGSKA (reference sequence). CDR3 bases: TGCAGTGCTAGGGAAACGCCGAGACTAGCGGCCAAAAACATTCAGTACTTC. Translating it yields CSARETPRLAAKNIQYF.

This clonotype was found a few times. V usage is TRBV5-6 and J usage is TRBJ2-5; maybe TRBD2 (6 bases). The CDR3 spans 14 residues. Germline assignment: CDR1 SGHDT and CDR2 YYEEEE. V lost 1 base to trimming and J lost 11 bases, with 18 bases between them. CDR3 region: CASSLTGTANEQYF. CDR3 nucleotide sequence: TGTGCCAGCAGCTTGACCGGGACTGCCAATGAGCAGTACTTC.

This chain uses TRBV12-3 or TRBV12-4 with TRBJ2-2; perhaps D is TRBD1 or TRBD2 (6 bases each). The CDR3 is 13 residues long. V was pared by 11 bases and J by 3 bases, with 13 bases between. The CDR3 sequence: CAVRGVYTGELFF. DNA for the CDR3: TGTGCCGTTAGGGGGGTATACACCGGGGAGCTGTTTTTT.

The chain joins TRBV7-2 to TRBJ2-1, with D tentatively TRBD2 (6 bases). The V gene lost 6 bases and the J gene lost 7 bases, with 13 bases spanning the gap. This CDR3 is 13 amino acids long. The germline CDR1 and CDR2 sequences are SGHTA and FQGNSA. CDR3 amino acids: CASSSAAGNEQFF. The CDR3 nucleotides are TGTGCCAGCAGTTCAGCGGCGGGGAATGAGCAGTTCTTC.

This clonotype was counted between two and nine times. The rearrangement uses TRBV7-9 and TRBJ1-2; the D is unclear. The CDR3 covers 12 residues. Trimming cost V 5 bases and J 4 bases, with 8 bases left between them. Germline assignment: CDR1 SEHNR and CDR2 FQNEAQ (reference sequence). The CDR3 nucleotides read TGTGCCAGCAGCCTAGAGATCTATGGCTACACCTTC. It yields the protein CASSLEIYGYTF.

The V call is TRBV6-2 or TRBV6-3, the J call TRBJ2-2, with 8 bases lining up with TRBD2. Losses at the gene ends were 6 bases for V and 7 bases for J; bases not matched to a gene: 7. CDR1 and CDR2 from the germline V gene are MNHEY and SVGEGT. This CDR3 contains 14 residues. CDR3 DNA: TGTGCCAGCAGCCCGACTAGCGCATACGGGGAGCTGTTTTTT. It encodes CASSPTSAYGELFF.

The chain recombines TRBV10-3 with TRBJ2-3; 11 nucleotides agree with TRBD2. With 11 bases clipped from V and 4 bases from J, the junction kept 2 bases outside the gene matches. This CDR3 is 12 amino acids long. Germline lookup yields CDR1 ENHRY and CDR2 SYGVKD. CDR3 loop: CAALAGADTQYF. As DNA, the CDR3 is TGTGCCGCACTAGCGGGGGCAGATACGCAGTATTTT.

This sequence joins TRBV18 and TRBJ2-3; TRBD2 is a possible D gene (5 bases). Germline CDR1 KGHSH, CDR2 LQKENI. CDR3 length: 16 residues. Trimming cost V 5 bases and J 6 bases, with 21 bases left between them. CDR3 DNA sequence: TGTGCCAGCTCAACCAGTTTGGCGGGCTCTCGGGATACGCAGTATTTT. Protein product: CASSTSLAGSRDTQYF. The full variable domain, completed using reference TRBV18 and TRBJ2-3, is NAGVMQNPRHLVRRRGQEARLRCSPMKGHSHVYWYRQLPEEGLKFMVYLQKENIIDESGMPKERFSAEFPKEGPSILRIQQVVRGDSAAYFCASSTSLAGSRDTQYFGPGTRLTVL.